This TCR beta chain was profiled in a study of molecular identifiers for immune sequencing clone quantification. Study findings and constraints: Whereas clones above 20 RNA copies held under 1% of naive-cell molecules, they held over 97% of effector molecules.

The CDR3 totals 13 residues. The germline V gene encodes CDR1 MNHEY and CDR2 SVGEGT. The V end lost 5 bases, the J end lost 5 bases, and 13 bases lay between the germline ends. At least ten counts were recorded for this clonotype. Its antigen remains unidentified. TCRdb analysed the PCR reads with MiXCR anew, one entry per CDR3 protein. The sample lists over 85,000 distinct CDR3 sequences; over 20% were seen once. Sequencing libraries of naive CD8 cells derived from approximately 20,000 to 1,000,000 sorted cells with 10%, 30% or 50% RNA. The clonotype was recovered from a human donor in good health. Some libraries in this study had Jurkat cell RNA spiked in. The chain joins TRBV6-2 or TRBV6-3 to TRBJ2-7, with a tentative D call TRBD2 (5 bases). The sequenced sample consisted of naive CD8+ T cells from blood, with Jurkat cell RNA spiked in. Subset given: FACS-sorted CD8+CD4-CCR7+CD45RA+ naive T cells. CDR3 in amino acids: CASSIGVEDEQYF. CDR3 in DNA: TGTGCCAGCAGTATCGGGGTAGAGGACGAGCAGTACTTC.